The subject of this entry is one TCR beta chain. Data came from immunoSEQ multiplex PCR; TCRdb stores just in-frame clones and leaves some out. The sample records about 140,000 clones, roughly 92% being singletons. These data come from a study of T cell responses to AZD1222 COVID-19 vaccine. The sample in question was peripheral blood, obtained on day 0 of AZD1222 vaccination. The source is an adult in good health.

Written as DNA, the CDR3 is TGTGCCAGCAGATCAACAAGGGGCCATGAAAAACTGTTTTTT. Residues: CASRSTRGHEKLFF. V and J are TRBV6-5 and TRBJ1-4; possible D gene TRBD1, 5 bases. V lost 6 bases, J lost 6 bases, and 14 bases lay in between. The CDR3 is made up of 14 amino acids. Germline V CDR1 and CDR2: MNHEY, SVGAGI.